The next 23 T cell receptor beta chains were all read from a single sample in a study of spatial heterogeneity in lung cancer. Sample time point: sample taken at primary tumor resection. Whole RNA from tumor, nontumor lung or frozen PBMC was sequenced unsorted. TCRdb itself ran the 5' RACE reads through MiXCR, one entry per CDR3 protein. The sample has around 92,000 distinct CDR3 sequences, less than 15% seen once; the top ten hold 35% to 50%. Specimen: PBMCs, collected at surgery. The receptors derive from a male donor with early-stage non-small cell lung cancer.

This clonotype has at least ten counts. The V call is TRBV7-2, the J call TRBJ2-6, with 7 bases that match TRBD1. With 8 bases clipped from V and 12 bases from J, the junction kept 22 bases outside the gene matches. Germline V lookup: CDR1 SGHTA, CDR2 FQGNSA. The CDR3 contains 17 residues. The CDR3 loop reads CASLFKGETRGHFVLTF. DNA for the CDR3: TGTGCCAGCCTCTTTAAAGGCGAGACAAGGGGGCACTTCGTCCTGACTTTC.

This clonotype was seen only a few times. V and J are TRBV7-3 and TRBJ2-1, with a possible D match to TRBD2 (5 bases). The CDR3 is made up of 15 amino acids. Germline-derived CDR1 and CDR2 are SGHTA and FQGTGA. The V end was cut by 5 bases, the J end by 2 bases, with 13 bases between. CDR3 DNA: TGTGCCAGCAGCCCGAGCGGTAACCCCTACAATGAGCAGTTCTTC. It specifies CASSPSGNPYNEQFF.

This chain connects TRBV3-1 to TRBJ1-5; 10 nucleotides line up with TRBD1. This CDR3 is built from 15 residues. Trimming cost V 6 bases and J 4 bases; bases outside gene matches: 6. Germline V gives CDR1 LGHDT, CDR2 YNNKEL (reference sequence). As DNA, the CDR3 is TGTGCCAGCAGTTCGGGACAGGGGAATAATCAGCCCCAGCATTTT. Translated, it gives CASSSGQGNNQPQHF.

Only a few counts were recorded for this clonotype. A junction end diverges from the germline sequence, so it may reflect a read error. The chain couples TRBV12-3 or TRBV12-4 to TRBJ1-5, with TRBD1 as a possible D gene (5 bases). The CDR3 extends over 14 amino acids. Written as DNA, the CDR3 is TGTGCCAGCAGTTTCCAGGGTAGCACTCAGCCCCAGCATTTT. It translates to CASSFQGSTQPQHF.

This clonotype has only a few counts. V is TRBV11-2 and J is TRBJ2-5; TRBD2 might be the D (6 bases). The V and J ends lost 5 bases and 6 bases respectively, with 13 bases between them. The germline gives CDR1 SGHAT, CDR2 FQNNGV. CDR3 length: 13 amino acids. In DNA form, the CDR3 reads TGTGCCAGCAGCCCCTCCGGGGGACAGACCCAGTACTTC. Its translation: CASSPSGGQTQYF.

This clonotype was seen a few times. The J gene is TRBJ2-2, the V gene TRBV5-1; D might be TRBD1 (5 bases). CDR3 length: 14 amino acids. V was shortened by 2 bases and J by 7 bases, with 12 bases between the two germline ends. Looked up from germline, CDR1 is SGHRS and CDR2 is YFSETQ. CDR3 coding DNA: TGCGCCAGCAGCTTACTAAGCAGGGACGGGGAGCTGTTTTTT. Translation gives CASSLLSRDGELFF.

This clonotype is medium-sized (0.01 to 0.1%) within its sample. The chain employs TRBV20-1 and TRBJ2-7; 8 bases match TRBD1. CDR1 and CDR2 from the germline V gene are DFQATT and SNEGSKA (reference sequence). There are 15 residues in the CDR3. The V segment lost 6 bases and the J segment 4 bases; nucleotides outside the gene matches: 14. CDR3 in amino acids: CSAQPPGQEVYEQYF. CDR3 DNA sequence: TGCAGTGCCCAACCCCCGGGACAGGAGGTGTACGAGCAGTACTTC.

This clonotype turned up a few times. The V call is TRBV7-2, the J call TRBJ2-7, with 12 bases fitting TRBD2. CDR1 and CDR2 (germline): SGHTA, FQGNSA. This CDR3 comprises 15 residues. Losses at the gene ends were 3 bases for V and 2 bases for J; bases not matched to a gene: 2. The CDR3: CASSLGLAGTYEQYF. CDR3 sequence (DNA): TGTGCCAGCAGCTTGGGACTAGCGGGCACCTACGAGCAGTACTTC.

This clonotype appeared a few times. This chain uses TRBV7-2 with TRBJ1-2, with a possible D match to TRBD1 (6 bases). The V gene lost 4 bases and the J gene lost 2 bases, with 20 bases spanning the gap. The CDR3 spans 17 residues. CDR1 SGHTA and CDR2 FQGNSA come from the germline V gene. CDR3 nucleotides: TGTGCCAGCAGCTGGCAACAGGGTACCCGGTACAACTATGGCTACACCTTC. Protein product: CASSWQQGTRYNYGYTF.

This clonotype was seen a few times. This chain links TRBV28 with TRBJ2-7, with D hard to call. This CDR3 contains 12 residues. The germline V gene has CDR1 MDHEN and CDR2 SYDVKM. V gave up 7 bases and J gave up 2 bases, with 9 bases separating them. The CDR3 DNA is TGTGCCAGCAAGCCAGGAGCCTACGAGCAGTACTTC. This translates into CASKPGAYEQYF.

This clonotype was detected ten times or more. V is TRBV25-1 and J is TRBJ2-3; weak D call: TRBD2 (6 bases). Germline-derived CDR1 and CDR2 are MGHDK and SYGVNS. The CDR3 loop spans 14 amino acids. The V and J ends lost 4 bases and 0 bases respectively, with 8 bases between them. This CDR3 reads CASSAGSSTDTQYF. CDR3 bases: TGTGCCAGCAGTGCCGGGAGCAGCACAGATACGCAGTATTTT.

A few counts support this clonotype. The rearrangement links TRBV29-1 to TRBJ2-7; the D is unclear. Trimming left V 2 bases short and J 2 bases short, with 13 bases between. The germline gives CDR1 SQVTM, CDR2 ANQGSEA. The CDR3 covers 14 residues. Written as DNA, the CDR3 is TGCAGCGTTGAAAGCCCTCAAGTGCCCTACGAGCAGTACTTC. It specifies CSVESPQVPYEQYF.

This clonotype was observed a handful of times. The chain carries TRBV4-3 and TRBJ1-6, with TRBD1 as a possible D gene (5 bases). V was cut by 4 bases and J by 5 bases, with 12 bases left in between. The germline V gene has CDR1 LGHNA and CDR2 YSLEER. The CDR3 sequence is 15 residues long. Here the CDR3 reads CASSRGTANNSPLHF. The CDR3 nucleotides read TGCGCCAGCAGCCGAGGGACGGCCAATAATTCACCCCTCCACTTT.

This chain connects TRBV30 to TRBJ2-1; no reliable D call. Trimming took off 5 bases at V and 4 bases at J, with 12 bases between the two ends. This CDR3 is built from 13 residues. The germline V gene encodes CDR1 GTSNPN and CDR2 SVGIG (reference sequence). This CDR3 reads CAWSGSGYNEQFF. The CDR3 bases are TGTGCCTGGTCCGGATCCGGGTACAATGAGCAGTTCTTC.

This clonotype was picked up many times. V is TRBV20-1 and J is TRBJ2-3; D gene unclear. The CDR3 is 13 residues long. The V gene lost 1 base and the J gene lost 2 bases, with 7 bases spanning the gap. Looked up from germline, CDR1 is DFQATT and CDR2 is SNEGSKA (reference sequence). CDR3 sequence (DNA): TGCAGTGCTAGAGTAGGGTCCACAGATACGCAGTATTTT. Its translation: CSARVGSTDTQYF.

The table lists this clonotype with a few counts. The chain has TRBV3-1 and TRBJ2-2; 10 bases align to TRBD1. Germline CDR1 LGHDT, CDR2 YNNKEL (reference sequence). The CDR3 totals 15 residues. With V trimmed by 4 bases and J by 6 bases, 5 bases remained unmatched. CDR3 in amino acids: CASSRPGTGAGELFF. CDR3 in DNA: TGTGCCAGCAGCCGCCCCGGGACAGGGGCCGGGGAGCTGTTTTTT.

Ten or more counts support this clonotype. The CDR3, as DNA: TGTGCCAGCAGCCGGAACCGGGTGAACACTGAAGCTTTCTTT. Amino acid sequence: CASSRNRVNTEAFF. The chain links TRBV14 to TRBJ1-1; D not resolved. The CDR3 contains 14 residues. Per germline, CDR1 SGHDN and CDR2 FVKESK. V lost 4 bases to trimming and J lost 0 bases, with 9 bases between them.

The chain combines TRBV20-1 with TRBJ2-7; 11 bases map to TRBD2. The CDR3 covers 15 residues. V was pared by 4 bases and J by 7 bases, with 12 bases of the junction left unmatched. Germline V CDR1 and CDR2: DFQATT, SNEGSKA (reference sequence). CDR3 protein: CSATSFSGLAVEQYF. CDR3 bases: TGCAGTGCTACATCCTTTTCGGGACTAGCGGTGGAGCAGTACTTC.

This sequence joins TRBV7-3 and TRBJ2-3; D gene uncertain. This CDR3 is 14 amino acids long. V was shortened by 1 base and J by 2 bases, with 7 bases between the two germline ends. Germline CDR1 and CDR2: SGHTA and FQGTGA. The CDR3 is CASSLIAATDTQYF. The CDR3, as DNA: TGTGCCAGCAGCTTAATTGCGGCCACAGATACGCAGTATTTT.

The chain recombines TRBV12-3 or TRBV12-4 with TRBJ2-3; D is tentatively TRBD1 or TRBD2 (7 bases each). This CDR3 region has 16 residues. Trimming shortened V by 5 bases and J by 1 base, and 16 bases separated the two germline ends. This chain's CDR3 is CASSPGGGLRTDTQYF. CDR3 bases: TGTGCCAGCAGTCCAGGGGGGGGGCTCCGCACAGATACGCAGTATTTT.

The chain is built from TRBV12-3 or TRBV12-4 and TRBJ2-2; D is unclear. This CDR3 contains 13 residues. V lost 6 bases and J lost 2, with 7 bases in between. CDR3 bases: TGTGCCAGCAGAAAAACAAACACCGGGGAGCTGTTTTTT. Protein sequence: CASRKTNTGELFF.

This clonotype was observed a handful of times. This chain connects TRBV6-5 to TRBJ2-1, with 9 bases lining up with TRBD1. The germline V gene has CDR1 MNHEY and CDR2 SVGAGI. This CDR3 region has 14 residues. V shed 6 bases, J shed 1 base, and the junction held 1 base outside the gene matches. The CDR3 sequence is CASRDRGSYNEQFF. Written as DNA, the CDR3 is TGTGCCAGCAGGGACAGGGGTTCCTACAATGAGCAGTTCTTC.

With respect to this clonotype: The junction differs from germline at one of its ends, possibly a read error. CDR3: CVSQSWKYGYTF. In DNA, the CDR3 is TGTGTCAGTCAGTCCTGGAAATATGGCTACACCTTC. The chain is built from TRBV19 and TRBJ1-2, with D unresolved. The length of the CDR3 is 12 residues. Germline CDR1 and CDR2: LNHDA and SQIVND (reference sequence).